This TCR beta chain derives from a study of cytomegalovirus exposure and HLA in healthy donors. The primer mix had 60 Vbeta and 13 Jbeta primers. TCRdb keeps only in-frame clones here, not all; method: immunoSEQ multiplex PCR. In total, the table holds approximately 130,000 clones. This receptor was taken from a woman aged 55 to 70 in good health and CMV-seronegative. Input material: PBMCs.

CDR3 residues: CAGNRTQYF. DNA for the CDR3: TGTGCAGGCAACAGAACCCAGTACTTC. This rearrangement joins TRBV27 to TRBJ2-5; no firm D call. Germline values: CDR1 MNHEY, CDR2 SMNVEV (reference sequence). The CDR3 covers 9 residues.